These 10 T cell receptor beta chains share one sample of origin, sequenced in a study of T cells in women clearing cervical HPV infection (dated by TCRdb to between 2017 and 2018). The library was prepared using the immunoSEQ multiplex PCR assay. The clones in this table, taken by TCRdb from immuneACCESS, are in-frame only. Not every clone is retained; where verified, under half of the shortfall comes from an unresolved V gene, and the cause of the rest is unknown. This sample's records show approximately 18,000 clones. The ten largest clones add up to about 11% of the sample. Sequenced sample: blood buffy coat. Source of these receptors: a woman between 18 and 75 years old with a cervical HPV16 infection that either progressed to CIN3+ or cleared (not recorded which).

Note on this clone: The CDR3 end lies 3 residues beyond the end of the read and is filled in from the germline J gene. The rearrangement uses TRBV30 and TRBJ2-3, with D uncertain. The CDR3 sequence is 13 residues long. The germline gives CDR1 GTSNPN, CDR2 SVGIG (reference sequence). Trimming removed 0 bases at V and 2 bases at J, with 6 bases between. This CDR3 is CAWSVGDTDTQYF. CDR3 DNA, as far as it was read: TGTGCCTGGAGTGTAGGTGACACAGATACG.

With respect to this clone: The sequence runs out 3 residues before the end of the CDR3; the remainder is reconstructed from the germline J gene. The J gene is TRBJ2-1, the V gene TRBV19; TRBD1 or TRBD2 may be the D gene (5 bases each). Germline V CDR1 and CDR2: LNHDA, SQIVND (reference sequence). Trimming shortened V by 5 bases and J by 7 bases, and 18 bases separated the two germline ends. The CDR3 spans 15 residues. This CDR3 reads CASSPLGERRNEQFF. The CDR3 DNA, read in part, is TGTGCCAGTAGTCCTTTAGGGGAGAGGAGGAATGAG.

A remark on this clone: The observed sequence ends 3 residues before the CDR3 terminus, with the missing tail filled in from the germline J gene. The chain employs TRBV10-3 and TRBJ2-3; the D gene is possibly TRBD1 (5 bases). CDR3 length: 16 residues. Trimming cost V 3 bases and J 8 bases, with 21 bases left between them. Germline assignment: CDR1 ENHRY and CDR2 SYGVKD. The DNA read from the CDR3 is TGTGCCATCAGTGACCTCAGGGCAGGACAACAAAGTACG. Protein: CAISDLRAGQQST. In full, the CDR3 reads CAISDLRAGQQSTQYF.

Points on this clone: The sequence runs out 3 residues before the end of the CDR3; the remainder is reconstructed from the germline J gene. The chain is built from TRBV30 and TRBJ2-5; a possible D gene is TRBD2 (5 bases). The V end was cut by 0 bases, the J end by 5 bases, with 10 bases between. CDR3 size: 13 residues. The germline CDR1 and CDR2 sequences are GTSNPN and SVGIG (reference sequence). The sequenced CDR3 bases are TGTGCCTGGAGTGTACTAGGTTTGGAGACC. It codes for CAWSVLGLET. The CDR3 as a whole reads CAWSVLGLETQYF.

As concerns this clone: The CDR3 goes on 3 residues after the read ends, and that part is filled in from the germline J gene. The chain couples TRBV20-1 to TRBJ1-2, with D hard to call. V was shortened by 6 bases and J by 7 bases, with 12 bases between the two germline ends. CDR3 length: 11 amino acids. The germline CDR1 and CDR2 sequences are DFQATT and SNEGSKA (reference sequence). The CDR3 here is CSAPPKGGYTF. Partial CDR3 DNA: TGCAGTGCCCCCCCTAAGGGTGGC.

To note about this clone: The read comes to an end 3 residues before the CDR3 does, leaving the germline J gene to fill in the end. This chain links TRBV3-1 (or the pseudogene TRBV3-2) with TRBJ2-3, with a tentative D call TRBD1 (6 bases). This CDR3 has 15 residues. V was pared by 2 bases and J by 4 bases, with 13 bases between. The germline gives CDR1 LGHDT, CDR2 YNNKEL (reference sequence). This CDR3 reads CASSQMPQGADTQYF. Partial CDR3 DNA: TGTGCCAGCAGCCAAATGCCACAGGGCGCAGATACG.

About this clone: The sequence runs out 3 residues before the end of the CDR3; the remainder is reconstructed from the germline J gene. The chain links TRBV6-1 to TRBJ2-7; 7 nucleotides agree with TRBD1. This CDR3 is 14 amino acids long. V was clipped by 4 bases and J by 5 bases; unmatched bases: 8. CDR1 and CDR2 (germline): MNHNS, SASEGT. CDR3 loop: CASSGTGTDDEQYF. The sequenced part of the CDR3 DNA is TGTGCCAGCAGTGGAACCGGGACAGATGACGAG.

Details on this clone: The CDR3 is cut off 3 residues early in the read; its end comes from the germline J gene. This chain links TRBV19 with TRBJ2-7; perhaps TRBD2 as D (5 bases). CDR1 and CDR2 (germline): LNHDA, SQIVND (reference sequence). With 1 base removed from V and 3 bases from J, the gap between germline ends came to 10 bases. This CDR3 has 14 residues. Partial CDR3 DNA: TGTGCCAGTAGTATAGGCGGGCAGTACTACGAG. Translating gives CASSIGGQYYE. The full CDR3 protein reads CASSIGGQYYEQYF.

As to this clone: The read is 3 residues too short to cover the CDR3 end, so that end is filled in from the germline J gene. The chain carries TRBV30 and TRBJ1-3; D is unresolved. The V end was cut by 2 bases, the J end by 2 bases, with 7 bases between. Per the germline V gene, CDR1 is GTSNPN and CDR2 is SVGIG (reference sequence). The CDR3 length is 13 residues. CDR3 DNA (partial): TGTGCCTGGAGTTCTATGGCTGGAAACACC. This codes for CAWSSMAGNT. The entire CDR3 reads CAWSSMAGNTIYF.

To note about this clone: The CDR3 extends 3 residues past the end of the read, so its final part is completed from the germline J gene. V gene TRBV24-1 combines with J gene TRBJ2-2, with 10 bases lining up with TRBD1. Germline V lookup: CDR1 KGHDR, CDR2 SFDVKD. V was clipped by 5 bases and J by 7 bases; unmatched bases: 15. The CDR3 spans 18 residues. CDR3: CATSAPSRDRGEVGELFF. CDR3 DNA (partial): TGTGCCACCAGTGCCCCCTCCCGGGACAGGGGAGAAGTCGGGGAG.